The clone carrying this T cell receptor beta chain was picked up many times. Its antigen is undetermined. PBMCs stemmed from 10 ml fresh peripheral blood. Germline CDR1 reads SGHTA; CDR2 reads FQGNSA. This CDR3 is built from 17 residues. V lost 0 bases, J lost 2 bases, and 7 bases stayed unmatched. These data are taken from a study of T cells in Graves' hyperthyroidism and ophthalmopathy. Background on the study: Peripheral blood was secured at the point of initial diagnosis, before any treatment.

It was RNA transcripts that yielded the amplified TCR beta CDR3 regions. TCR CDR3 underwent first-round RT-PCR with the HTBI primer set. Each CDR3 protein gets one entry after TCRdb re-called the multiplex PCR reads with MiXCR. This table has approximately 220,000 distinct CDR3 sequences, around 18% appearing once. Points from the study as a whole: Researchers found most expanded thyroid clonotypes above 0.001 in blood as well.

The sample was blood. This chain uses TRBV7-2 with TRBJ2-3; 8 bases match TRBD2. The source of this sequence is a man between 35 and 55 years old with Graves' hyperthyroidism. The CDR3 sequence is CASSLAKRGPTTDTQYF. The CDR3 DNA sequence: TGTGCCAGCAGCTTAGCAAAGCGGGGGCCTACCACAGATACGCAGTATTTT.